One sample yielded the 4 T cell receptor beta chains listed below, sequenced in a study of blood T cells in healthy people across ages. A second PCR, run for roughly 7 to 11 cycles, used a sample-barcoded 5' primer plus a J-beta primer mix. TCRdb re-called the 5' RACE reads through MiXCR, storing one row per CDR3 protein. The sample shows about 1.8 million distinct CDR3 sequences, about 50% of them seen only once. The sample was blood. All receptors derive from a middle-aged woman in good health.

The V and J genes are TRBV7-9 and TRBJ1-5; D unresolved. CDR1 is SEHNR, CDR2 FQNEAQ, per germline (reference sequence). The V gene lost 8 bases and the J gene lost 6 bases, with 14 bases spanning the gap. The CDR3 spans 13 residues. For the CDR3, the DNA is TGTGCCAGCCAAAGTGGAGGGAGTCAGCCCCAGCATTTT. Protein sequence: CASQSGGSQPQHF.

The V gene is TRBV29-1, the J gene TRBJ1-2, with TRBD1 as a possible D gene (5 bases). CDR3 length equals 14 residues. V shed 4 bases and J shed 4 bases, with 16 bases lying between them. Germline CDR1 SQVTM, CDR2 ANQGSEA. This CDR3 is CSVAGQGEPYGYTF. The CDR3 nucleotides are TGCAGCGTTGCTGGGCAGGGCGAGCCCTATGGCTACACCTTC.

The chain has TRBV29-1 and TRBJ1-2; 7 nucleotides match TRBD1. Losses at the gene ends were 2 bases for V and 0 bases for J; bases not matched to a gene: 12. The CDR3 extends over 17 amino acids. Germline-derived CDR1 and CDR2 are SQVTM and ANQGSEA. As DNA, the CDR3 is TGCAGCGTTGAAAGCCGACCAGGGGGGGCCACTAACTATGGCTACACCTTC. Translation: CSVESRPGGATNYGYTF.

V is TRBV20-1 and J is TRBJ2-3; TRBD1 matches 9 bases. CDR1 and CDR2 (germline): DFQATT, SNEGSKA (reference sequence). V trimming: 6 bases; J trimming: 6 bases; junction bases outside the gene matches: 10. This CDR3 is built from 14 residues. The CDR3 loop reads CSAALGTGQDTQYF. DNA of the CDR3: TGCAGTGCGGCGCTCGGGACAGGGCAGGATACGCAGTATTTT.